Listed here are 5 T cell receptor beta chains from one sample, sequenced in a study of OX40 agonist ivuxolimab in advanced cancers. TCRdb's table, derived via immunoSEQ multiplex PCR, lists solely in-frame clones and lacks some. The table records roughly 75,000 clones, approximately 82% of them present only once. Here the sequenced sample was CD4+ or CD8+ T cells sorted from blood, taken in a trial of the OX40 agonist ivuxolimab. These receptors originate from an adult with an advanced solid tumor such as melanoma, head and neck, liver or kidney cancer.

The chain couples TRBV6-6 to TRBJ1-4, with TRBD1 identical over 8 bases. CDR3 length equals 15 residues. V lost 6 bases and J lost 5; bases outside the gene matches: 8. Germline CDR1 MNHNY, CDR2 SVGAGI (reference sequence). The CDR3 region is CASRPRTGRNEKLFF. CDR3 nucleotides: TGTGCCAGCAGACCTAGGACAGGGAGGAATGAAAAACTGTTTTTT.

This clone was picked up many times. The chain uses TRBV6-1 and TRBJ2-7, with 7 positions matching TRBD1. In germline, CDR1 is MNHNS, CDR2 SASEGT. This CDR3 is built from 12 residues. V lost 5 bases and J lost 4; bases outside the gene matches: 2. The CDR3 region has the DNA TGTGCCAGCAGTCTGACAGGGTACGAGCAGTACTTC. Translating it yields CASSLTGYEQYF.

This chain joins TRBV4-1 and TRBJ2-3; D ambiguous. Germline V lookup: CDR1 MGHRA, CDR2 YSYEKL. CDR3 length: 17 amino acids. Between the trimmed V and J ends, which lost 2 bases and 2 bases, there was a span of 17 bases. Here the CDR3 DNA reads TGCGCCAGCAGCCAACCAGGCAGCTGGCTGCTCACAGATACGCAGTATTTT. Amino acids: CASSQPGSWLLTDTQYF.

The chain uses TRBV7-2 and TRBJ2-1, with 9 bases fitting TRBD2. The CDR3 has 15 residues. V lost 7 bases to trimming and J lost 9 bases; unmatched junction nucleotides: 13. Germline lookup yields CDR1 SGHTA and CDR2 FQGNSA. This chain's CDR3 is CASTRGVAGGSEQFF. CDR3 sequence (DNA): TGTGCCAGCACCCGAGGAGTCGCGGGAGGGAGTGAGCAGTTCTTC.

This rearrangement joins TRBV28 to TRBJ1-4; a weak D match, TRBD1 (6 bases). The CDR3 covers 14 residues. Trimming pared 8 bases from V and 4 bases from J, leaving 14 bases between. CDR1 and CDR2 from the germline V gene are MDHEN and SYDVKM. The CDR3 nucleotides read TGTGCCAGCGCGACAGGTGCCCTTAATGAAAAACTGTTTTTT. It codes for CASATGALNEKLFF.